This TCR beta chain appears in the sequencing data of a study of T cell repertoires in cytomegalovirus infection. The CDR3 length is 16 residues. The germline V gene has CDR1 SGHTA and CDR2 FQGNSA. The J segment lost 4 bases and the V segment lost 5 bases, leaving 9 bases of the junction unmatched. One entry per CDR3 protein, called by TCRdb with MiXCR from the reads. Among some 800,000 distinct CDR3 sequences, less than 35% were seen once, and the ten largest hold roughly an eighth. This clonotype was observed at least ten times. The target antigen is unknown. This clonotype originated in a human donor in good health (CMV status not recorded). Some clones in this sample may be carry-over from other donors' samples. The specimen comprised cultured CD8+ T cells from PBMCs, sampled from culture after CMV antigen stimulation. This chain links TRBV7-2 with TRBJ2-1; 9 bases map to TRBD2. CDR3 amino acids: CASSPKRGAQYNEQFF. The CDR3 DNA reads TGTGCCAGCAGCCCAAAGCGGGGGGCACAGTACAATGAGCAGTTCTTC.